The 27 T cell receptor beta chains below were found in one sample sequenced in a study of T cells in localized non-small cell lung cancer. Using immunoSEQ multiplex PCR, the repertoire was profiled, and TCRdb retains in-frame clones only, with some absent. The sample records roughly 2,000 clones, more than 20% being singletons. The specimen was normal lung tissue next to the tumor, collected before any cancer treatment. These receptors were taken from a male donor aged 60 or over with stage II lung adenocarcinoma.

The V call is TRBV15, the J call TRBJ2-3, with 10 bases lining up with TRBD2. The V gene end was trimmed by 8 bases and the J gene end by 4 bases; junction bases not matched to a gene: 12. Germline V gives CDR1 LNHNV, CDR2 YYDKDF (reference sequence). CDR3 length equals 16 residues. As DNA, the CDR3 is TGTGCCACCGCGCTAGCGGGAGCGTTCAGCTCAGATACGCAGTATTTT. This encodes CATALAGAFSSDTQYF.

This chain uses TRBV30 with TRBJ1-5, with a weak D call TRBD1 (5 bases). CDR1 GTSNPN and CDR2 SVGIG come from the germline V gene (reference sequence). V was clipped by 1 base and J by 0 bases, with 13 bases between them. The CDR3 has 16 residues. In nucleotides, the CDR3 is TGTGCCTGGAGTGCCGGAGGGGACTCTAGCAATCAGCCCCAGCATTTT. It codes for CAWSAGGDSSNQPQHF.

Here the CDR3 reads CASSTGGQAGEKLFF. The CDR3 nucleotides read TGTGCCAGCAGCACCGGAGGGCAGGCGGGCGAAAAACTGTTTTTT. The chain carries TRBV9 and TRBJ1-4, with D hard to call. Trimming removed 4 bases at V and 8 bases at J, with 18 bases between. The CDR3 length is 15 residues. Germline CDR1 and CDR2: SGDLS and YYNGEE.

The chain recombines TRBV19 with TRBJ1-1, with 9 bases identical to TRBD1. Germline V CDR1 and CDR2: LNHDA, SQIVND (reference sequence). The CDR3 extends over 14 amino acids. V trimming: 8 bases; J trimming: 4 bases; junction bases outside the gene matches: 8. The CDR3 here is CASSNRGQGTEAFF. CDR3 in DNA: TGTGCCAGTTCTAACAGGGGGCAGGGCACTGAAGCTTTCTTT.

This clone was counted between two and nine times. The chain carries TRBV14 and TRBJ1-1; D remains unclear. Per germline, CDR1 SGHDN and CDR2 FVKESK. The ends were cut back, 6 bases at V and 5 bases at J, with 13 bases in the middle. The CDR3 length is 13 residues. As DNA, the CDR3 is TGTGCCAGCAGTGGGTGGGCGGGGACTGAAGCTTTCTTT. It codes for CASSGWAGTEAFF.

The V and J genes are TRBV9 and TRBJ2-5; 7 bases align to TRBD1. Per germline, CDR1 SGDLS and CDR2 YYNGEE. The CDR3 consists of 16 residues. Unmatched junction bases numbered 15, after V lost 5 bases and J lost 5 bases. The CDR3 sequence is CASRATMTGMVETQYF. In DNA form, the CDR3 reads TGTGCCAGCAGAGCTACCATGACAGGGATGGTGGAGACCCAGTACTTC.

This clone was recorded only once. V and J are TRBV5-1 and TRBJ2-7, with 8 positions matching TRBD2. Trimming took 3 bases from V and 6 from J; bases not matched to a gene: 11. Per the germline V gene, CDR1 is SGHRS and CDR2 is YFSETQ. This CDR3 region has 15 residues. The CDR3 nucleotides read TGCGCCAGCAGCTCCCTCCCGGGACTAGAGACCGAGCAGTACTTC. It encodes CASSSLPGLETEQYF. The complete variable domain, with remaining parts taken from reference TRBV5-1 and TRBJ2-7, reads KAGVTQTPRYLIKTRGQQVTLSCSPISGHRSVSWYQQTPGQGLQFLFEYFSETQRNKGNFPGRFSGRQFSNSRSEMNVSTLELGDSALYLCASSSLPGLETEQYFGPGTRLTVT.

V is TRBV28 and J is TRBJ2-3, with 15 bases identical to TRBD2. The CDR3 loop spans 19 amino acids. Germline CDR1 reads MDHEN; CDR2 reads SYDVKM. The V segment lost 3 bases and the J segment 6 bases; nucleotides outside the gene matches: 13. CDR3: CASSFWGLAGGLFGDTQYF. As DNA, the CDR3 is TGTGCCAGCAGTTTTTGGGGACTAGCGGGGGGCCTCTTCGGGGATACGCAGTATTTT.

The V gene is TRBV9, the J gene TRBJ2-7; 7 nucleotides align to TRBD2. Trimming removed 3 bases from V and 6 bases from J; junction bases left unmatched: 9. The CDR3 totals 14 residues. CDR1 and CDR2 (germline): SGDLS, YYNGEE. DNA for the CDR3: TGTGCCAGCAGCGCGGATAGCGGGTGGGGCGAGCAGTACTTC. Translating gives CASSADSGWGEQYF.

This clone is termed medium-sized. J is TRBJ2-7 and V is TRBV11-3; possible D gene TRBD1, 5 bases. The germline V gene encodes CDR1 SGHNT and CDR2 YENEEA. This CDR3 contains 14 residues. Trimming took 4 bases from V and 6 from J, leaving 16 bases between them. The CDR3 coding sequence is TGTGCCAGCAGCTCAACCCCAGGGTACAGCGAGCAGTACTTC. Translating it yields CASSSTPGYSEQYF.

V is TRBV9 and J is TRBJ1-4; D is unclear. Germline V gene data show CDR1 as SGDLS and CDR2 as YYNGEE. V lost 3 bases, J lost 8 bases, and 11 bases lay in between. This CDR3 is built from 13 residues. The CDR3 bases are TGTGCCAGCAGCGCTTCTGAGGACGAAAAACTGTTTTTT. This translates into CASSASEDEKLFF.

This clone showed up just a few times. The chain has TRBV19 and TRBJ1-2, with D hard to call. This CDR3 region has 12 residues. Germline V gene data show CDR1 as LNHDA and CDR2 as SQIVND (reference sequence). V was shortened by 2 bases and J by 8 bases, with 9 bases between the two germline ends. In DNA form, the CDR3 reads TGTGCCAGTAGTATAACTCGGGGAGGCTACACCTTC. Translated, it gives CASSITRGGYTF.

As DNA, the CDR3 is TGTGCCTCTCGGCGAAGGGGATTTACCGAGCAGTACTTC. Its protein product is CASRRRGFTEQYF. The V and J genes are TRBV30 and TRBJ2-7; a possible D gene is TRBD1 (5 bases). Trimming stripped 7 bases from V and 6 bases from J, with 19 bases between. The CDR3 covers 13 residues. Per germline, CDR1 GTSNPN and CDR2 SVGIG (reference sequence).

This clone was picked up a small number of times. The chain couples TRBV6-8 to TRBJ1-2; D is uncertain. V lost 1 base and J lost 0, with 6 bases in between. This CDR3 spans 14 amino acids. The V gene's germline CDR1 is MNHGY and CDR2 SAAAGT. CDR3 bases: TGTGCCAGCAGTTACTACAACACTAACTATGGCTACACCTTC. The encoded protein is CASSYYNTNYGYTF.

This clone was picked up a small number of times. The CDR3 is CASSAGGGYNEQFF. CDR3 in DNA: TGTGCCAGCAGCGCGGGGGGAGGCTACAATGAGCAGTTCTTC. The chain joins TRBV9 to TRBJ2-1, with 7 bases lining up with TRBD2. The V and J ends lost 3 bases and 3 bases, in that order; junction bases with no gene match: 3. This CDR3 comprises 14 residues. The germline CDR1 and CDR2 sequences are SGDLS and YYNGEE. Variable domain in full (rest from reference TRBV9 and TRBJ2-1): DSGVTQTPKHLITATGQRVTLRCSPRSGDLSVYWYQQSLDQGLQFLIQYYNGEERAKGNILERFSAQQFPDLHSELNLSSLELGDSALYFCASSAGGGYNEQFFGPGTRLTVL.

This clone showed up just a few times. The J gene is TRBJ1-4, the V gene TRBV28; 9 bases line up with TRBD1. V lost 4 bases to trimming and J lost 3 bases; unmatched junction nucleotides: 3. The CDR3 extends over 15 amino acids. Germline V CDR1 and CDR2: MDHEN, SYDVKM. In nucleotides, the CDR3 is TGTGCCAGCAGTTCGGGGGACAGGGCTAATGAAAAACTGTTTTTT. This sequence encodes CASSSGDRANEKLFF. The whole variable domain, filled in from reference TRBV28 and TRBJ1-4, reads DVKVTQSSRYLVKRTGEKVFLECVQDMDHENMFWYRQDPGLGLRLIYFSYDVKMKEKGDIPEGYSVSREKKERFSLILESASTNQTSMYLCASSSGDRANEKLFFGSGTQLSVL.

The rearrangement joins TRBV28 to TRBJ2-3, with D possibly being TRBD2 (6 bases). This CDR3 has 15 residues. With 6 bases removed from V and 1 base from J, the gap between germline ends came to 14 bases. Germline V gives CDR1 MDHEN, CDR2 SYDVKM. The CDR3 here is CASSPQAGRTDTQYF. The CDR3 region has the DNA TGTGCCAGCAGCCCTCAAGCGGGCCGCACAGATACGCAGTATTTT. The full variable domain, in which reference TRBV28 and TRBJ2-3 provide the parts outside the CDR3, is DVKVTQSSRYLVKRTGEKVFLECVQDMDHENMFWYRQDPGLGLRLIYFSYDVKMKEKGDIPEGYSVSREKKERFSLILESASTNQTSMYLCASSPQAGRTDTQYFGPGTRLTVL.

This clone has more than one count but fewer than ten. The gene calls are TRBV12-2 and TRBJ1-2. TRBV12-2 is assigned pseudogene status. The CDR3 totals 14 residues. CDR3 loop: CASRCEGSNYGYTF. The DNA for the CDR3 is TGTGCAAGTCGCTGCGAGGGCAGCAACTATGGCTACACCTTC.

CDR3 protein: CASIRSLGAGGYTF. Here the CDR3 DNA reads TGTGCCAGCATACGGTCTTTGGGGGCCGGAGGCTACACCTTC. The J gene is TRBJ1-2, the V gene TRBV9, with a tentative D call TRBD1 (6 bases). The CDR3 contains 14 residues. Germline V gives CDR1 SGDLS, CDR2 YYNGEE. Between the trimmed V and J ends, which lost 6 bases and 8 bases, there was a span of 20 bases.

The genes are TRBV11-3 and TRBJ2-6; TRBD1 is a possible D gene (6 bases). This CDR3 is 15 amino acids long. Trimming took 5 bases from V and 4 from J, leaving 12 bases between them. Germline lookup yields CDR1 SGHNT and CDR2 YENEEA. DNA of the CDR3: TGTGCCAGCAGCCCCCGGACAGCCGGGGCCAACGTCCTGACTTTC. Amino acids: CASSPRTAGANVLTF.

Here the CDR3 DNA reads TGTGCCAGCTCACCACCCCTTAGCGGGAGTGTGGATACGCAGTATTTT. The encoded protein is CASSPPLSGSVDTQYF. The V call is TRBV18, the J call TRBJ2-3, with TRBD2 matching 9 bases. The CDR3 has 16 amino acids. CDR1 and CDR2 (germline): KGHSH, LQKENI. J gave up 6 bases and V 0 bases, and 7 bases lay outside the gene matches.

In this sample, this clone turned up a few times. The V call is TRBV19, the J call TRBJ1-1; D not certain. V lost 7 bases and J 7 bases, leaving 10 bases between the germline ends. The length of the CDR3 is 11 residues. Germline assignment: CDR1 LNHDA and CDR2 SQIVND (reference sequence). The chain's CDR3 is CASKRGIEAFF. The CDR3 region has the DNA TGTGCCAGTAAACGGGGAATTGAAGCTTTCTTT.

This clone counts as medium-sized. V gene TRBV1 combines with J gene TRBJ1-4; the table's TRBD1 call for D was not verified on the DNA. TRBV1 is annotated as a pseudogene. The CDR3 sequence is 17 residues long. The CDR3 coding sequence is TGCACCAGCAAGATAGACGGACAGTTTACCTGGGATGAAAAACTGTTTTTT. The encoded protein is CTSKIDGQFTWDEKLFF.

This clone has a handful of counts. The chain employs TRBV5-1 and TRBJ2-1, with a possible D match to TRBD2 (6 bases). The length of the CDR3 is 15 residues. Per the germline V gene, CDR1 is SGHRS and CDR2 is YFSETQ. Trimming removed 4 bases at V and 9 bases at J, with 20 bases between. DNA for the CDR3: TGCGCCAGCAGCGACAGCGGCTCGGGAGAGGCTGAGCAGTTCTTC. Translated, it gives CASSDSGSGEAEQFF.

The chain uses TRBV10-2 and TRBJ2-1; D may be TRBD1 (5 bases). V was cut by 2 bases and J by 7 bases, with 15 bases left in between. The CDR3 is 15 amino acids. CDR1 is WSHSY and CDR2 is SAAADI in the germline V gene. CDR3 DNA: TGCGCCAGCAGTGAGGACAGTTACCTTTATAATGAGCAGTTCTTC. This sequence encodes CASSEDSYLYNEQFF.

This chain uses TRBV10-1 with TRBJ2-7; 10 bases are a match to TRBD1. With V trimmed by 6 bases and J by 5 bases, 1 base remained unmatched. The CDR3 totals 12 residues. CDR1 WNHNN and CDR2 SYGVQD come from the germline V gene (reference sequence). The CDR3 reads CASRGTGDEQYF. In DNA, the CDR3 is TGCGCCAGCAGGGGGACAGGGGACGAGCAGTACTTC.

Comments on this clone: The germline gene is not matched at one end of the junction; a read error may be the cause. CDR3 sequence (DNA): TGCGCCAGCAGTTTGGACGGATTCTCTGGAAACACCATATATTTT. This codes for CASSLDGFSGNTIYF. The chain links TRBV5-1 to TRBJ1-3; the D is unclear. CDR3 size: 15 residues. Germline V lookup: CDR1 SGHRS, CDR2 YFSETQ.